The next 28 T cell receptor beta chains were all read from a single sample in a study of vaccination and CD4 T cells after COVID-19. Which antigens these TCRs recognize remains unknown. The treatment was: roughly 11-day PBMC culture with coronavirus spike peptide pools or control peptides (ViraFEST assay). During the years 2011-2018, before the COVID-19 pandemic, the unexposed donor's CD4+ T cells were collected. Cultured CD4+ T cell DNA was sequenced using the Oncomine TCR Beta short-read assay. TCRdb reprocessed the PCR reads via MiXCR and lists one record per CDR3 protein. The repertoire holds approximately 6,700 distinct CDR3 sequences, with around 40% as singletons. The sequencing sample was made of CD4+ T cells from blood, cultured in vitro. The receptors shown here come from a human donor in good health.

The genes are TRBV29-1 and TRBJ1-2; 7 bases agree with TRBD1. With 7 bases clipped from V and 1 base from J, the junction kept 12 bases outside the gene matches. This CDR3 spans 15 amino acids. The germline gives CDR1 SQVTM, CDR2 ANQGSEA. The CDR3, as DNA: TGCAGCGCCCAGTCGGCAGGGGGATATAACTATGGCTACACCTTC. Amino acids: CSAQSAGGYNYGYTF.

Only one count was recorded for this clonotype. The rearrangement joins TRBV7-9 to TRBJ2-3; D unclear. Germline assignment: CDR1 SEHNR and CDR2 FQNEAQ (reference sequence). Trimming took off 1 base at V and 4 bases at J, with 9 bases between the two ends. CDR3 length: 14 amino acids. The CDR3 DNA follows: TGTGCCAGCAGCTTAGGTCTTTCGGCAGATACGCAGTATTTT. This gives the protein CASSLGLSADTQYF.

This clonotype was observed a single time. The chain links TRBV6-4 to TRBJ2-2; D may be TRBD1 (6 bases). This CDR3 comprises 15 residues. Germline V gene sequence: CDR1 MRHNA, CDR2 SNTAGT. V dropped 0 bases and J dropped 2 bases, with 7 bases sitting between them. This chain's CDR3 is CASSDSGTNTGELFF. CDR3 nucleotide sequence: TGTGCCAGCAGTGACTCCGGGACAAACACCGGGGAGCTGTTTTTT.

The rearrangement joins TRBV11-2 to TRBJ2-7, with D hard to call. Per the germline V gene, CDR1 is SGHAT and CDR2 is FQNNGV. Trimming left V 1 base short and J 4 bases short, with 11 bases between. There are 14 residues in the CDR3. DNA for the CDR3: TGTGCCAGCAGCTTAGTCGGGCAGCTATACGAGCAGTACTTC. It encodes CASSLVGQLYEQYF.

The CDR3 region is CASSPWQNYGYTF. The CDR3 DNA reads TGTGCCAGCAGCCCCTGGCAGAACTATGGCTACACCTTC. V usage is TRBV14 and J usage is TRBJ1-2; no clear D gene. Germline V gene sequence: CDR1 SGHDN, CDR2 FVKESK. The CDR3 contains 13 residues. Deletions cut 4 bases from V and 2 bases from J, with 8 bases between.

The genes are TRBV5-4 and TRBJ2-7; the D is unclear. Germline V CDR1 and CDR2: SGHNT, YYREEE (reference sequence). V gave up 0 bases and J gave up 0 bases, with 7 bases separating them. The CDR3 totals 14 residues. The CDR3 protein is CASSLGGSSYEQYF. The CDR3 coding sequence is TGTGCCAGCAGCTTGGGGGGAAGCTCCTACGAGCAGTACTTC.

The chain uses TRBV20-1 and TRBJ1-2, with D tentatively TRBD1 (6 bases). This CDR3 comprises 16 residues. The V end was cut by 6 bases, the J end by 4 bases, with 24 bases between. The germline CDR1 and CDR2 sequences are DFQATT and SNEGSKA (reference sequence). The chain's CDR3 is CSATPGAGNPSYGYTF. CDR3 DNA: TGCAGTGCCACGCCGGGGGCGGGGAACCCTTCCTATGGCTACACCTTC.

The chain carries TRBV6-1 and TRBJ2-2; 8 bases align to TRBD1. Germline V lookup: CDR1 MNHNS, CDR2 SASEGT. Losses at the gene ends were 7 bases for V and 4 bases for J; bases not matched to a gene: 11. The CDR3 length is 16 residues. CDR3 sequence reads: CASTLQGEWSTGELFF. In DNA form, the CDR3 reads TGTGCCAGCACATTACAGGGGGAATGGAGCACCGGGGAGCTGTTTTTT.

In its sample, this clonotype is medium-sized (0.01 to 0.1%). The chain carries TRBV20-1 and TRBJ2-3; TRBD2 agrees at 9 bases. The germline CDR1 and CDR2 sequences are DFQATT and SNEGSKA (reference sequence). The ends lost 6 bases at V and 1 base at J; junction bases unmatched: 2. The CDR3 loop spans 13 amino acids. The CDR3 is CSAPSGGTDTQYF. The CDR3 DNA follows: TGCAGTGCCCCTAGCGGGGGCACAGATACGCAGTATTTT.

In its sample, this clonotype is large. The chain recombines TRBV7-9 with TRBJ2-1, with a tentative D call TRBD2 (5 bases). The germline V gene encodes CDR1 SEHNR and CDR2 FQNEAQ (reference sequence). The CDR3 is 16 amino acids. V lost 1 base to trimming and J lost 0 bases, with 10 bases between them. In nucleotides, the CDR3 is TGTGCCAGCAGCTTAGTAGGAGGAAGCTCCTACAATGAGCAGTTCTTC. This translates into CASSLVGGSSYNEQFF.

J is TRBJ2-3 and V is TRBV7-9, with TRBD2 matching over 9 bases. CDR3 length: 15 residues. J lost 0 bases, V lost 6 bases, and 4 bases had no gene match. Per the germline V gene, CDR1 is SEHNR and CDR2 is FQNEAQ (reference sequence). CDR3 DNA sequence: TGTGCCAGCAGTCCCGGGACTAGCAGCACAGATACGCAGTATTTT. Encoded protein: CASSPGTSSTDTQYF.

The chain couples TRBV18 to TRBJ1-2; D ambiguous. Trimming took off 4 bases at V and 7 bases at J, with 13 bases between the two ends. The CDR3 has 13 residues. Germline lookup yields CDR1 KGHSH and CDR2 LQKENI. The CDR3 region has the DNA TGTGCCAGCTCACAAGACATAACGTCTGGCTACACCTTC. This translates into CASSQDITSGYTF.

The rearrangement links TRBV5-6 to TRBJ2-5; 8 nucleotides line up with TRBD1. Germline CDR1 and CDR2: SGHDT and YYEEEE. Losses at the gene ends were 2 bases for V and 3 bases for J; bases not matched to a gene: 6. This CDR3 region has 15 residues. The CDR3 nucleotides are TGTGCCAGCAGCTTATTCCCGGGACAGGAAGAGACCCAGTACTTC. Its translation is CASSLFPGQEETQYF.

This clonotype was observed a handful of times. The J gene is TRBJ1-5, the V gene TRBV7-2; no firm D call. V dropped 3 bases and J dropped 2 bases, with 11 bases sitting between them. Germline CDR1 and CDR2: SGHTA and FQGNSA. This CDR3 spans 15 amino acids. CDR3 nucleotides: TGTGCCAGCAGCTTGGGGAGTTGGGGCAATCAGCCCCAGCATTTT. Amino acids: CASSLGSWGNQPQHF. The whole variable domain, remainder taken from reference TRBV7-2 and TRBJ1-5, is GAGVSQSPSNKVTEKGKDVELRCDPISGHTALYWYRQSLGQGLEFLIYFQGNSAPDKSGLPSDRFSAERTGGSVSTLTIQRTQQEDSAVYLCASSLGSWGNQPQHFGDGTRLSIL.

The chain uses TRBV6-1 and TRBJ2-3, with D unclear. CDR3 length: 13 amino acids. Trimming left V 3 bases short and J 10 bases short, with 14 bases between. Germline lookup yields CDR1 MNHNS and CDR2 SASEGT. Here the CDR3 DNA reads TGTGCCAGCAGTGAGCCAGTGCCCATATCGCAGTATTTT. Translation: CASSEPVPISQYF.

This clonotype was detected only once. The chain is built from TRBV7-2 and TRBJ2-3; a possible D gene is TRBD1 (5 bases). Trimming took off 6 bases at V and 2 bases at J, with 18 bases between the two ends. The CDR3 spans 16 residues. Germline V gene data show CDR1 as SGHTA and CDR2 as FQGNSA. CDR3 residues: CASRKQATIYTDTQYF. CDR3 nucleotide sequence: TGTGCCAGCAGGAAACAGGCCACCATCTACACAGATACGCAGTATTTT.

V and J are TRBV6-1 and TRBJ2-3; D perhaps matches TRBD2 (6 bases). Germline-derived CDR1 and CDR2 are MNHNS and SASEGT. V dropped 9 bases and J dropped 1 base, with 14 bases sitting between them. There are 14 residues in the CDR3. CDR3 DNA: TGTGCCAGTTCGTTAGCGGTTCGCACAGATACGCAGTATTTT. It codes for CASSLAVRTDTQYF.

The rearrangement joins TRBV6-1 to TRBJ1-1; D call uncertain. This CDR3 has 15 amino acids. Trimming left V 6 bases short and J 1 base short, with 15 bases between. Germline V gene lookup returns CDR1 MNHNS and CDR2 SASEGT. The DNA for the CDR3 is TGTGCCAGCAGGAATTTCGGGCCCCAGAACACTGAAGCTTTCTTT. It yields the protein CASRNFGPQNTEAFF.

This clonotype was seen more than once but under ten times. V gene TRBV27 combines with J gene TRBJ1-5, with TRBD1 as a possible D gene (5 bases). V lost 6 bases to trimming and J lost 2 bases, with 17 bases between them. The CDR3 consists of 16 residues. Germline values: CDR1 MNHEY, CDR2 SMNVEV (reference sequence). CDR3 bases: TGTGCCAGCAGAGTCTCTGTGGGGGTCGGCAATCAGCCCCAGCATTTT. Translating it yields CASRVSVGVGNQPQHF.

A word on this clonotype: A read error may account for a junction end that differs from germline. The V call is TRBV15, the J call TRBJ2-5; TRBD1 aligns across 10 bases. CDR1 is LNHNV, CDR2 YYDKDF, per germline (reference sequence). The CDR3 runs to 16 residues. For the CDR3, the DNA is TGTACCACCAGCAGAGACAGGGGACAGGGGATGGAGACCCAGTACTTC. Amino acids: CTTSRDRGQGMETQYF.

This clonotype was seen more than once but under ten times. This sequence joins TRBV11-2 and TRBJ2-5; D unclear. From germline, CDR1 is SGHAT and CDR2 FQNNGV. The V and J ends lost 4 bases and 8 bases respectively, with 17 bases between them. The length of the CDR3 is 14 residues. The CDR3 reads CASSYAGQLDTQYF. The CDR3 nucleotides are TGTGCCAGCAGCTACGCCGGCCAGCTAGACACCCAGTACTTC.

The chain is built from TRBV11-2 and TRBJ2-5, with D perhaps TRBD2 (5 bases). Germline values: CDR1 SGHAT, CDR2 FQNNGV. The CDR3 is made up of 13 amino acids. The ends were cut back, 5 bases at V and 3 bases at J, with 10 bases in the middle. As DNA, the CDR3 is TGTGCCAGCAGCCAAGGACTGGAAGAGACCCAGTACTTC. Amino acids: CASSQGLEETQYF.

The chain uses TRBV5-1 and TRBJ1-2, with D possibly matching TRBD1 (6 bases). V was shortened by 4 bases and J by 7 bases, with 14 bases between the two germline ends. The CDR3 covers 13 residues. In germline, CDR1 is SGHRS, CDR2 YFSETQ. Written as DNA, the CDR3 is TGCGCCAGCAGCCCGGAGGGGACATCTGGCTACACCTTC. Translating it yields CASSPEGTSGYTF.

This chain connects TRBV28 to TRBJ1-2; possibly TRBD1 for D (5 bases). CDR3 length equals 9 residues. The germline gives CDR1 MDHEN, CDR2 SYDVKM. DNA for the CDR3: TGTGCAACGGGGCTATTTTACACCTTC. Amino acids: CATGLFYTF.

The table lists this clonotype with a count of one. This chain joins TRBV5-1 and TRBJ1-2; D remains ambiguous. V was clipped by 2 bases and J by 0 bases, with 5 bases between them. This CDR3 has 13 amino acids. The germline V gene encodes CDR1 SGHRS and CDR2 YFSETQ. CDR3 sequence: CASSLGTNYGYTF. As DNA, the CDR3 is TGCGCCAGCAGCTTAGGGACTAACTATGGCTACACCTTC.

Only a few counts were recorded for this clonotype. The CDR3 DNA is TGTGCCAGCAGTACCGACAGGGGGGGCTCTGAAGCTTTCTTT. This translates into CASSTDRGGSEAFF. The chain joins TRBV12-3 or TRBV12-4 to TRBJ1-1, with 9 bases aligning to TRBD1. Trimming removed 5 bases from V and 6 bases from J; junction bases left unmatched: 7. CDR3 length equals 14 residues.

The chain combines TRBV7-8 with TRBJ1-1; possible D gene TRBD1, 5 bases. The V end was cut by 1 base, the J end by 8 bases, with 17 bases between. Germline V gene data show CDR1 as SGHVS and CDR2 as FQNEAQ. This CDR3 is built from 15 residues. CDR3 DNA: TGTGCCAGCAGCTTAGAGGGTACAGGTTCTGTAGAAGCTTTCTTT. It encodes CASSLEGTGSVEAFF.

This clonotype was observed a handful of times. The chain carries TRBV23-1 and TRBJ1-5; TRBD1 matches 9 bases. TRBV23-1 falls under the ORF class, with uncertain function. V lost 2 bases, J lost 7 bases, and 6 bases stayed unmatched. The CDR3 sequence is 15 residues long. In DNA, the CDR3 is TGCGCCAGCAGTCAACAACAGGGGGCAGGGCAGCCCCAGCATTTT. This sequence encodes CASSQQQGAGQPQHF.